This T cell receptor (beta chain) was captured in a study of blood T cell repertoires in COVID-19. Study-wide context: Material from acute and convalescent COVID-19 was sourced from the United States, Italy and Spain.

The authors' processing: Estimated nucleated cell counts came from reference gene primer amplification. The data were produced by immunoSEQ multiplex PCR, yet TCRdb's version contains in-frame clones alone and is incomplete. Clonal size and the V and J genes are those of that table, whereas D and trimming came from the DNA. The sample has about 210,000 clones, 84% seen once. This CDR3 has 15 amino acids. The V end lost 4 bases, the J end lost 12 bases, and 24 bases lay between the germline ends. CDR1 is MDHEN, CDR2 SYDVKM, per germline. The sequence derives from a woman aged 45-60 years with active or convalescent COVID-19. The genes are TRBV28 and TRBJ1-1; TRBD1 is a possible D gene (6 bases). The sequenced material came from peripheral blood. CDR3 sequence: CASSYRSGHPRESFF. CDR3 DNA: TGTGCCAGCAGTTATCGATCGGGACACCCTCGTGAGTCTTTCTTT. The entire variable domain, with the rest obtained from reference TRBV28 and TRBJ1-1, is as follows: DVKVTQSSRYLVKRTGEKVFLECVQDMDHENMFWYRQDPGLGLRLIYFSYDVKMKEKGDIPEGYSVSREKKERFSLILESASTNQTSMYLCASSYRSGHPRESFFGQGTRLTVV.